Following are 17 T cell receptor beta chains from one sample sequenced in a study of T cells in localized non-small cell lung cancer (TCRdb year 2020). The protocol used for the library was the immunoSEQ multiplex PCR assay. TCRdb holds this immuneACCESS table with in-frame rearrangements only. Some clones are missing; in checked studies, unresolved V genes explain under half, and the rest has no known cause. This sample lists about 24,000 clones; roughly 84% were detected once. The ten largest clones capture approximately 4.4% of the sample. Sequencing was performed on PBMCs, taken before any cancer treatment. The receptor set was obtained from a man aged 40 to 70 with stage II lung adenocarcinoma.

The gene calls are TRBV11-2 and TRBJ2-5; TRBD1 might be the D (5 bases). Deletions cut 2 bases from V and 1 base from J, with 11 bases between. The CDR3 consists of 15 residues. The germline V gene has CDR1 SGHAT and CDR2 FQNNGV. The CDR3 loop is CASSLMGQGQETQYF. The CDR3 DNA follows: TGTGCCAGCAGCTTAATGGGGCAGGGCCAAGAGACCCAGTACTTC.

The chain recombines TRBV5-6 with TRBJ2-4; no reliable D call. The germline V gene encodes CDR1 SGHDT and CDR2 YYEEEE. The CDR3 has 15 amino acids. The V end was cut by 2 bases, the J end by 0 bases, with 9 bases between. The CDR3 spells CASSLQSLAKNIQYF. DNA of the CDR3: TGTGCCAGCAGCTTACAGTCTCTAGCCAAAAACATTCAGTACTTC.

This sequence joins TRBV7-2 and TRBJ1-2, with D maybe TRBD1 (5 bases). Trimming removed 2 bases at V and 2 bases at J, with 18 bases between. The CDR3 sequence is 17 residues long. Looked up from germline, CDR1 is SGHTA and CDR2 is FQGNSA. As DNA, the CDR3 is TGTGCCAGCAGCTTATCGATTGGGAGACAGTACAACTATGGCTACACCTTC. Translating it yields CASSLSIGRQYNYGYTF.

The chain couples TRBV18 to TRBJ2-6, with unresolved D. The CDR3 runs 17 residues. Trimming left V 2 bases short and J 0 bases short, with 11 bases between. Per the germline V gene, CDR1 is KGHSH and CDR2 is LQKENI. This CDR3 is CASSPGLPNSGANVLTF. The DNA of the CDR3 is TGTGCCAGCTCACCAGGTCTCCCCAACTCTGGGGCCAACGTCCTGACTTTC.

The chain is built from TRBV11-3 and TRBJ2-3; 13 positions agree with TRBD2. J lost 0 bases, V lost 3 bases, and 3 bases had no gene match. CDR1 SGHNT and CDR2 YENEEA come from the germline V gene. This CDR3 contains 17 residues. The CDR3 DNA is TGTGCCAGCAGCTTCCGGACTAGCGGGAGTAGCACAGATACGCAGTATTTT. Its translation: CASSFRTSGSSTDTQYF. Looking up the rest from reference TRBV11-3 and TRBJ2-3 gives the full variable domain: EAGVVQSPRYKIIEKKQPVAFWCNPISGHNTLYWYLQNLGQGPELLIRYENEEAVDDSQLPKDRFSAERLKGVDSTLKIQPAELGDSAVYLCASSFRTSGSSTDTQYFGPGTRLTVL.

This rearrangement joins TRBV9 to TRBJ2-7; maybe TRBD1 (6 bases). Germline V lookup: CDR1 SGDLS, CDR2 YYNGEE. This CDR3 region has 14 residues. V lost 3 bases, J lost 3 bases, and 13 bases lay in between. CDR3 sequence reads: CASSALGQSYEQYF. CDR3 bases: TGTGCCAGCAGCGCCCTAGGACAGAGCTACGAGCAGTACTTC.

The chain recombines TRBV7-9 with TRBJ2-6, with TRBD2 identical over 7 bases. V was pared by 10 bases and J by 0 bases, with 9 bases of the junction left unmatched. Germline CDR1 SEHNR, CDR2 FQNEAQ (reference sequence). The CDR3 covers 16 residues. The CDR3, as DNA: TGTGCCATCTCCGGGGGGATCCGCTCTGGGGCCAACGTCCTGACTTTC. It specifies CAISGGIRSGANVLTF.

The gene calls are TRBV30 and TRBJ1-5; perhaps TRBD1 as D (5 bases). Trimming pared 2 bases from V and 5 bases from J, leaving 7 bases between. In germline, CDR1 is GTSNPN, CDR2 SVGIG (reference sequence). CDR3 size: 12 residues. The CDR3 DNA reads TGTGCCTGGAGTAGAGGGGATCAGCCCCAGCATTTT. This translates into CAWSRGDQPQHF.

The V call is TRBV14, the J call TRBJ2-1; 9 bases are a match to TRBD2. Per germline, CDR1 SGHDN and CDR2 FVKESK. J was trimmed by 14 bases and V by 5 bases; bases with no gene match: 10. The CDR3 sequence is 13 residues long. CDR3 residues: CASSTTTASGEFF. CDR3 DNA sequence: TGTGCCAGCAGCACAACGACGGCTAGCGGGGAGTTCTTC.

A single count supports this clone. The chain combines TRBV4-2 with TRBJ2-3; 8 bases line up with TRBD2. Per the germline V gene, CDR1 is LGHNA and CDR2 is YNFKEQ. CDR3 length: 16 amino acids. V was clipped by 4 bases and J by 4 bases; unmatched bases: 10. The DNA for the CDR3 is TGTGCCAGCAGCCGACCGGGACTAGAGGCGCCAGATACGCAGTATTTT. It encodes CASSRPGLEAPDTQYF.

The rearrangement links TRBV7-2 to TRBJ1-2; 7 bases line up with TRBD1. The CDR3 extends over 16 amino acids. The germline CDR1 and CDR2 sequences are SGHTA and FQGNSA. V shed 7 bases, J shed 4 bases, and the junction held 15 bases outside the gene matches. The chain's CDR3 is CASTGQQGGGSYGYTF. The CDR3 coding sequence is TGTGCCAGCACCGGGCAGCAGGGGGGCGGAAGCTATGGCTACACCTTC.

The chain is built from TRBV6-5 and TRBJ1-5; D gene uncertain. There are 13 residues in the CDR3. Trimming took 1 base from V and 9 from J, leaving 10 bases between them. Germline lookup yields CDR1 MNHEY and CDR2 SVGAGI. The CDR3 loop is CASSYLKELPQHF. CDR3 in DNA: TGTGCCAGCAGTTACTTGAAGGAGTTGCCCCAGCATTTT.

The chain employs TRBV5-4 and TRBJ1-2, with D unclear. CDR1 SGHNT and CDR2 YYREEE come from the germline V gene (reference sequence). Trimming cost V 0 bases and J 2 bases, with 14 bases left between them. The CDR3 is 16 residues long. CDR3 protein: CASSLDLRGGNYGYTF. CDR3 sequence (DNA): TGTGCCAGCAGCTTGGATTTGCGGGGAGGCAACTATGGCTACACCTTC.

This chain joins TRBV4-1 and TRBJ1-5; TRBD1 agrees at 7 bases. Per germline, CDR1 MGHRA and CDR2 YSYEKL. The CDR3 is 19 amino acids. Unmatched junction bases numbered 15, after V lost 0 bases and J lost 4 bases. The CDR3 here is CASSQDYNNKGAINQPQHF. The DNA of the CDR3 is TGCGCCAGCAGCCAAGATTATAACAACAAGGGGGCGATTAATCAGCCCCAGCATTTT.

The CDR3 protein is CSPKVNTEAFF. The DNA for the CDR3 is TGCAGTCCCAAAGTGAACACTGAAGCTTTCTTT. The chain couples TRBV20-1 to TRBJ1-1; D is unresolved. The ends were cut back, 8 bases at V and 0 bases at J, with 7 bases in the middle. CDR1 and CDR2 (germline): DFQATT, SNEGSKA (reference sequence). The CDR3 covers 11 residues.

The rearrangement joins TRBV11-2 to TRBJ2-7; 7 bases are a match to TRBD1. The CDR3 contains 14 residues. V shed 2 bases, J shed 2 bases, and the junction held 3 bases outside the gene matches. The germline V gene has CDR1 SGHAT and CDR2 FQNNGV. The CDR3: CASSLRDSAYEQYF. CDR3 DNA: TGTGCCAGCAGCTTACGGGACAGTGCCTACGAGCAGTACTTC.

The V gene is TRBV4-1, the J gene TRBJ2-3; weak D call: TRBD1 (6 bases). The CDR3 has 16 amino acids. Germline CDR1 reads MGHRA; CDR2 reads YSYEKL. V lost 0 bases and J lost 0, with 10 bases in between. Here the CDR3 DNA reads TGCGCCAGCAGCCAAGAGGACAGCACTAGCACAGATACGCAGTATTTT. Its translation is CASSQEDSTSTDTQYF.